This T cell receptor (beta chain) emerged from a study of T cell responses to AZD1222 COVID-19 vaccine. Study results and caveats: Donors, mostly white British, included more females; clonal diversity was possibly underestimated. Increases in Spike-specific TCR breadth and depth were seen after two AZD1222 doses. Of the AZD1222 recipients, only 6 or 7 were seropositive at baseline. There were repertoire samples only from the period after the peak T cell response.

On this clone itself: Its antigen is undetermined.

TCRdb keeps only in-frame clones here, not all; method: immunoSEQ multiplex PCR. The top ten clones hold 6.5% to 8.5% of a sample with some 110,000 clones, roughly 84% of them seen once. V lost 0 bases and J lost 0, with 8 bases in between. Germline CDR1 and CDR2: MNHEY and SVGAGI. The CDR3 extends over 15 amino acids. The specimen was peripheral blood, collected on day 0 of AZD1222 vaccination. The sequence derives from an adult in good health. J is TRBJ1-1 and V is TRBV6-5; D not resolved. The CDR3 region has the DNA TGTGCCAGCAGTTACTCCGTATACATGAACACTGAAGCTTTCTTT. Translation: CASSYSVYMNTEAFF.